One and the same sample provided the 7 T cell receptor beta chains below, sequenced in a study of OX40 agonist ivuxolimab in advanced cancers. Libraries were prepared by immunoSEQ multiplex PCR; TCRdb keeps only in-frame clonotypes and omits some of them. Found here are about 50,000 clones, around four fifths of them singletons; the top ten hold 0.95% to 1.5%. The sample consisted of CD4+ or CD8+ T cells sorted from blood, taken in a trial of the OX40 agonist ivuxolimab. These receptors originate from an adult with an advanced solid tumor such as melanoma, head and neck, liver or kidney cancer.

V and J are TRBV5-6 and TRBJ1-1, with 7 bases that match TRBD1. This CDR3 has 14 amino acids. The V and J ends lost 4 bases and 4 bases, in that order; junction bases with no gene match: 7. CDR1 SGHDT and CDR2 YYEEEE come from the germline V gene. The CDR3 sequence: CASSPTGRVTEAFF. The CDR3 nucleotides are TGTGCCAGCAGCCCGACAGGGCGAGTCACTGAAGCTTTCTTT.

This clone was seen a handful of times. The V and J genes are TRBV6-5 and TRBJ1-4; possible D gene TRBD1, 5 bases. The CDR3 runs 16 residues. Germline V gene sequence: CDR1 MNHEY, CDR2 SVGAGI. V lost 1 base and J 0 bases, leaving 9 bases between the germline ends. The CDR3 loop is CASSYWKTATNEKLFF. Here the CDR3 DNA reads TGTGCCAGCAGTTACTGGAAGACAGCAACTAATGAAAAACTGTTTTTT.

The rearrangement uses TRBV6-6 and TRBJ2-7, with TRBD2 matching over 7 bases. J lost 6 bases, V lost 8 bases, and 4 bases had no gene match. CDR1 and CDR2 (germline): MNHNY, SVGAGI (reference sequence). The CDR3 sequence is 11 residues long. The CDR3 DNA is TGTGCCAGCGGGAGGGCAGCCGAGCAGTACTTC. Translating gives CASGRAAEQYF.

The chain couples TRBV13 to TRBJ1-1, with TRBD1 identical over 7 bases. This CDR3 region has 14 residues. Trimming at V came to 4 bases and at J to 3 bases, leaving 5 bases not matched to a gene. Germline V gives CDR1 PRHDT, CDR2 FYEKMQ (reference sequence). The CDR3 DNA is TGTGCCAGCAGCTGGGGACAGCCCGACACTGAAGCTTTCTTT. Translated: CASSWGQPDTEAFF.

This clone was detected only once. V is TRBV10-1 and J is TRBJ2-2, with TRBD1 matching over 7 bases. Germline values: CDR1 WNHNN, CDR2 SYGVQD (reference sequence). This CDR3 contains 14 residues. Trimming at V came to 4 bases and at J to 3 bases, leaving 2 bases not matched to a gene. CDR3 amino acids: CASSVGTDTGELFF. CDR3 sequence (DNA): TGCGCCAGCAGTGTTGGGACAGACACCGGGGAGCTGTTTTTT.

This clone is a singleton in its sample. CDR3 DNA: TGTGCCAGCTCACTAGAGCGGCCCCCTGGGGATGAGCAGTTCTTC. Amino acids: CASSLERPPGDEQFF. The chain is built from TRBV18 and TRBJ2-1; D is possibly TRBD2 (5 bases). The germline V gene encodes CDR1 KGHSH and CDR2 LQKENI. V was shortened by 4 bases and J by 8 bases, with 18 bases between the two germline ends. The CDR3 has 15 amino acids.

This CDR3 reads CASSENRGTEAFF. CDR3 sequence (DNA): TGTGCCAGCAGTGAAAACAGGGGAACTGAAGCTTTCTTT. This sequence joins TRBV6-4 and TRBJ1-1, with 7 bases aligning to TRBD1. With 3 bases clipped from V and 5 bases from J, the junction kept 3 bases outside the gene matches. Germline assignment: CDR1 MRHNA and CDR2 SNTAGT. This CDR3 spans 13 amino acids.